The rows below give T cell receptor beta chains drawn from one sample of a study of blood T cells in healthy people across ages. TCRdb fed the 5' RACE reads into MiXCR, producing one record per CDR3 protein. Here the sample spans roughly 1.5 million distinct CDR3 sequences, 35% to 45% being singletons. The sequenced sample was blood. The receptors stem from a woman under 30 in good health. CDR3s include the opening cysteine and the closing phenylalanine or tryptophan. The D gene is left open where the match is weak. Only part of the rows carry a size: once, few, many, or a class if the clone is expanded.

d_call j_call clone_size v_call cdr3_nt cdr3_aa
. TRBJ1-1 . TRBV6-5 TGTGCCAGCATCGCAGCGGGGAACACTGAAGCTTTCTTT CASIAAGNTEAFF
. TRBJ2-7 . TRBV12-3/TRBV12-4 TGTGCCAGCAGTTTGAAGGTTTTAGTGCAGTACTTC CASSLKVLVQYF
. TRBJ2-5 . TRBV20-1 TGCAGTGCTAGAGATAAGGCGAGGGACCAAGAGACCCAGTACTTC CSARDKARDQETQYF
. TRBJ2-3 . TRBV11-3 TGTGCCAGCAGCTCCTTAGCGGAGAACACAGATACGCAGTATTTT CASSSLAENTDTQYF
TRBD1 TRBJ2-1 few TRBV29-1 TGCAGCGTTGAAGATTGGGACAGGGTGGGCAGCGAGCAGTTCTTC CSVEDWDRVGSEQFF
. TRBJ1-2 few TRBV9 TGTGCCAGCAGCGTAGCTGCGGAAAACTATGGCTACACCTTC CASSVAAENYGYTF
. TRBJ2-3 . TRBV12-5 TGTGCTAGTGGTTTGGTACTGGGGAGCGCTGGCACAGATACGCAGTATTTT CASGLVLGSAGTDTQYF
. TRBJ2-7 few TRBV7-2 TGTGCCAGCAGCCCCCTCAATTTCCCGCAGTACTTC CASSPLNFPQYF
TRBD2 TRBJ2-3 . TRBV10-3 TGTGCCATGGGTGGGAGAGTAGCGGGGAGCACAGATACGCAGTATTTT CAMGGRVAGSTDTQYF
. TRBJ2-7 many TRBV29-1 TGCAGCGTTACTGTCTCCTACGAGCAGTACTTC CSVTVSYEQYF
. TRBJ1-2 . TRBV9 TGTGCCAGCAGCGTGGGAGACAGGCTGACGGTGTATGGCTACACCTTC CASSVGDRLTVYGYTF
TRBD1 TRBJ2-7 . TRBV20-1 TGCAGTGCTAGAGCCTGGACAGGGGGCAACGAGCAGTACTTC CSARAWTGGNEQYF
. TRBJ1-5 few TRBV7-2 TGTGCCAGCAGCCCATCACGCCGGACGAATCAGCCCCAGCATTTT CASSPSRRTNQPQHF
. TRBJ1-3 . TRBV9 TGTGCCAGCAGCGTGGGGGGCGGCACGAGGGGCTCCGGAAACACCATATATTTT CASSVGGGTRGSGNTIYF
. TRBJ1-1 few TRBV12-3/TRBV12-4 TGTGCCAGCAGTTTGGGCGCGGGGGTGAACACTGAAGCTTTCTTT CASSLGAGVNTEAFF
TRBD2 TRBJ2-1 . TRBV7-3 TGTGCCAGCAGCTTAAGACTAGCGGAGGGGATCTACAATGAGCAGTTCTTC CASSLRLAEGIYNEQFF